The 16 T cell receptor beta chains listed next were all sequenced from one sample in a study of T cell repertoires in cytomegalovirus infection. TCRdb re-called the reads with MiXCR, one entry per CDR3 protein. This table has some 300,000 distinct CDR3 sequences, about 9.1% appearing once. Input material: PBMCs. The receptor source for this set is a human donor in good health (CMV status not recorded). Some clones in this sample may be carry-over from other donors' samples.

The rearrangement joins TRBV20-1 to TRBJ2-5; perhaps TRBD2 as D (6 bases). V lost 6 bases and J lost 1, with 15 bases in between. This CDR3 contains 14 residues. Germline loops: CDR1 DFQATT, CDR2 SNEGSKA (reference sequence). The CDR3 is CSAPLASVQETQYF. CDR3 DNA sequence: TGCAGTGCACCCCTGGCTAGCGTCCAAGAGACCCAGTACTTC.

This clonotype occurred many times. V usage is TRBV2 and J usage is TRBJ2-1; D unresolved. This CDR3 has 13 amino acids. Trimming removed 0 bases at V and 10 bases at J, with 10 bases between. Germline CDR1 is SNHLY and CDR2 is FYNNEI. CDR3 sequence (DNA): TGTGCCAGCAGTGAAGCCCGCCGGGCGGAGCAGTTCTTC. It translates to CASSEARRAEQFF.

The rearrangement uses TRBV15 and TRBJ1-5, with a possible D match to TRBD1 (6 bases). Germline V lookup: CDR1 LNHNV, CDR2 YYDKDF (reference sequence). This CDR3 has 14 residues. V was trimmed by 8 bases and J by 0 bases, leaving 11 bases between them. The CDR3 here is CATRQEASNQPQHF. CDR3 DNA sequence: TGTGCCACCCGACAGGAAGCTAGCAATCAGCCCCAGCATTTT.

This clonotype was picked up many times. This rearrangement joins TRBV6-2 or TRBV6-3 to TRBJ2-4, with a possible D match to TRBD1 (8 bases). CDR1 is MNHEY, CDR2 SVGEGT, per germline. V lost 5 bases, J lost 0 bases, and 23 bases lay in between. The CDR3 contains 19 residues. The CDR3 sequence is CASSREGQERLLAKNIQYF. In DNA, the CDR3 is TGTGCCAGCAGTAGGGAGGGACAGGAAAGATTACTAGCCAAAAACATTCAGTACTTC.

This clonotype has only a few counts. CDR3 DNA: TGTGCCAGCAGTTATGGGGAGGGTGCCGCCTACTCCTACGAGCAGTACTTC. This translates into CASSYGEGAAYSYEQYF. This chain uses TRBV6-1 with TRBJ2-7; TRBD2 matches at 7 bases. The CDR3 runs to 17 residues. V trimming: 5 bases; J trimming: 0 bases; junction bases outside the gene matches: 13. Per germline, CDR1 MNHNS and CDR2 SASEGT.

The CDR3 nucleotides are TGCAGTGCTGTTACAGGGGGCCCTGGGATCGAGACCCAGTACTTC. This translates into CSAVTGGPGIETQYF. The chain links TRBV20-1 to TRBJ2-5, with 9 bases lining up with TRBD1. The V segment lost 5 bases and the J segment 5 bases; nucleotides outside the gene matches: 12. This CDR3 is built from 15 residues. Germline CDR1 is DFQATT and CDR2 is SNEGSKA (reference sequence).

This clonotype came up many times. The chain has TRBV28 and TRBJ1-1, with TRBD1 identical over 8 bases. Germline trimming cut 10 bases from V and 2 bases from J; bases unmatched to any gene: 6. This CDR3 contains 13 residues. CDR1 and CDR2 from the germline V gene are MDHEN and SYDVKM. Here the CDR3 reads CATHRGINTEAFF. DNA of the CDR3: TGTGCCACCCACAGGGGGATCAACACTGAAGCTTTCTTT. Using reference TRBV28 and TRBJ1-1 for the parts outside the CDR3, the full variable domain is DVKVTQSSRYLVKRTGEKVFLECVQDMDHENMFWYRQDPGLGLRLIYFSYDVKMKEKGDIPEGYSVSREKKERFSLILESASTNQTSMYLCATHRGINTEAFFGQGTRLTVV.

This clonotype was observed at least ten times. This chain connects TRBV5-1 to TRBJ2-3, with 10 positions matching TRBD1. The V gene end was trimmed by 0 bases and the J gene end by 4 bases; junction bases not matched to a gene: 5. The germline V gene encodes CDR1 SGHRS and CDR2 YFSETQ. The CDR3 is 16 amino acids. The CDR3 sequence: CASSLAPGQGADTQYF. CDR3 coding DNA: TGCGCCAGCAGCTTGGCCCCCGGACAGGGGGCAGATACGCAGTATTTT.

The sample holds many counts of this clonotype. This chain joins TRBV7-2 and TRBJ1-1; D gene unclear. With 2 bases removed from V and 0 bases from J, the gap between germline ends came to 16 bases. Germline V gene lookup returns CDR1 SGHTA and CDR2 FQGNSA. This CDR3 region has 17 residues. CDR3 residues: CASSLTGKRIMNTEAFF. For the CDR3, the DNA is TGTGCCAGCAGCTTAACCGGGAAACGAATCATGAACACTGAAGCTTTCTTT.

There are many counts of this clonotype. The V gene is TRBV5-1, the J gene TRBJ2-2, with D possibly being TRBD1 (6 bases). This CDR3 is 15 amino acids long. V was cut by 0 bases and J by 6 bases, with 12 bases left in between. Per germline, CDR1 SGHRS and CDR2 YFSETQ. CDR3 bases: TGCGCCAGCAGCTTGGCCGGCAGGGGTGCCGGGGAGCTGTTTTTT. Translating gives CASSLAGRGAGELFF.

This clonotype was counted at least ten times. CDR3 amino acids: CSARDGTGGIQPQHF. The CDR3 region has the DNA TGCAGTGCTAGAGATGGGACAGGCGGGATTCAGCCCCAGCATTTT. The chain carries TRBV20-1 and TRBJ1-5, with TRBD1 identical over 8 bases. Germline trimming cut 0 bases from V and 6 bases from J; bases unmatched to any gene: 7. In germline, CDR1 is DFQATT, CDR2 SNEGSKA (reference sequence). The CDR3 has 15 residues.

This clonotype showed up many times. The J gene is TRBJ1-2, the V gene TRBV7-2; D unresolved. The germline V gene has CDR1 SGHTA and CDR2 FQGNSA. V gave up 1 base and J gave up 4 bases, with 13 bases separating them. The CDR3 runs 15 residues. The CDR3 loop is CASSLVYGPGYGYTF. CDR3 bases: TGTGCCAGCAGCTTAGTATACGGTCCAGGCTATGGCTACACCTTC.

This clonotype was seen a few times. This rearrangement joins TRBV28 to TRBJ1-5; D is perhaps TRBD1 (6 bases). The CDR3 totals 14 residues. With 5 bases removed from V and 6 bases from J, the gap between germline ends came to 14 bases. From germline, CDR1 is MDHEN and CDR2 SYDVKM. The CDR3 DNA follows: TGTGCCAGCAGTCCCAGGGGTTCCCCTCAGCCCCAGCATTTT. Protein product: CASSPRGSPQPQHF.

This sequence joins TRBV20-1 and TRBJ1-1; D remains unclear. CDR1 is DFQATT, CDR2 SNEGSKA, per germline (reference sequence). The CDR3 covers 12 residues. The ends were cut back, 2 bases at V and 0 bases at J, with 4 bases in the middle. CDR3 DNA: TGCAGTGCTAGAAAGGTGAACACTGAAGCTTTCTTT. Encoded protein: CSARKVNTEAFF.

This clonotype was counted a few times. CDR3 sequence (DNA): TGTGCCAGCAGTCCCGCCAGGGTGGGCTATGGCTACACCTTC. Residues: CASSPARVGYGYTF. The gene calls are TRBV5-4 and TRBJ1-2, with a tentative D call TRBD1 (5 bases). The CDR3 extends over 14 amino acids. The germline V gene encodes CDR1 SGHNT and CDR2 YYREEE (reference sequence). Deletions cut 5 bases from V and 4 bases from J, with 15 bases between.

The chain couples TRBV3-1 to TRBJ2-2; D remains unclear. Germline V gene data show CDR1 as LGHDT and CDR2 as YNNKEL (reference sequence). With 4 bases removed from V and 8 bases from J, the gap between germline ends came to 14 bases. The CDR3 has 14 residues. CDR3 DNA sequence: TGTGCCAGCAGCCGAAGGAACCTTGGGGGGGAGCTGTTTTTT. Residues: CASSRRNLGGELFF.